This T cell receptor beta chain appears in the sequencing data of a study of post-analysis software for immune sequencing data. Study as a whole: Relapsing-remitting, secondary progressive and progressive-relapsing multiple sclerosis courses were included.

Findings and limits, study-wide: The five TRBV segments detected at higher frequency in patients than in controls included TRBV5-6, TRBV5-1 and TRBV20-1. Batch-matched samples strongly co-clustered by F measure. The normalized Chao1 diversity of multiple sclerosis patients was significantly lower than that of controls.

This clonotype has more than one count but fewer than ten. What it binds is not known. Unique molecular identifiers were built into the TCR beta cDNA libraries. A population of 1 to 10 million T cells gave rise to about 500,000 cDNA molecules. MiXCR, run by TCRdb on the PCR reads, gives a single entry per CDR3 protein. The sample lists some 890,000 distinct CDR3 sequences, roughly 50% occurring once. Germline V gene lookup returns CDR1 MNHNY and CDR2 SVGAGI (reference sequence). This CDR3 is 14 amino acids long. V gave up 5 bases and J gave up 0 bases, with 10 bases separating them. The clonotype originates from a girl aged 5-17 years with multiple sclerosis. The specimen was blood. The genes are TRBV6-6 and TRBJ1-1; no clear D gene. The CDR3 here is CASSPRTMNTEAFF. The CDR3 bases are TGTGCCAGCAGTCCGCGGACCATGAACACTGAAGCTTTCTTT.